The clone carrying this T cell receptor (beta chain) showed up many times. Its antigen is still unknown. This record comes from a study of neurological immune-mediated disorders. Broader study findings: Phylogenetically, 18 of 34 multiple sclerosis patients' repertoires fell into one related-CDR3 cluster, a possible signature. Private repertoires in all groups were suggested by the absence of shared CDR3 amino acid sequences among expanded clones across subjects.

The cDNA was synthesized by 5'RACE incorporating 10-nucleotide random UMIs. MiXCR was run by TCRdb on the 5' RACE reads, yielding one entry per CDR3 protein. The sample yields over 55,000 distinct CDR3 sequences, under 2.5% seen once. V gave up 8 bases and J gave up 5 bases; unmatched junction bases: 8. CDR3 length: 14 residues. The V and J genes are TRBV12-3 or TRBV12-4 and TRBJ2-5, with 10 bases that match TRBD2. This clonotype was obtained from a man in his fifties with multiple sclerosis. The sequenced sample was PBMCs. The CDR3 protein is CASGAGGMGETQYF. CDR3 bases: TGTGCCAGCGGAGCGGGGGGGATGGGGGAGACCCAGTACTTC.